There are many counts of the clone carrying this TCR beta chain. These data belong to a study of T cell repertoires in cytomegalovirus infection. Overall study context: A matching HLA type, together with CMV infection, was signaled by public TCR beta signatures.

A single record per CDR3 protein comes from TCRdb applying MiXCR to the reads. The table has approximately 750,000 distinct CDR3 sequences, 35% to 45% seen once. This sequence originates from a human donor in good health (CMV status not recorded). Some clones in this sample may be carry-over from other donors' samples. The sequenced sample consisted of PBMCs.

CDR3 protein: CSARTVNQETQYF. The CDR3, as DNA: TGCAGTGCGAGGACAGTGAACCAAGAGACCCAGTACTTC. The chain carries TRBV20-1 and TRBJ2-5; maybe TRBD1 (6 bases). The CDR3 covers 13 residues. The V gene lost 6 bases and the J gene lost 0 bases, with 11 bases spanning the gap. The germline V gene has CDR1 DFQATT and CDR2 SNEGSKA (reference sequence).